The rows below give T cell receptor beta chains drawn from one sample of a study of cytomegalovirus exposure and HLA in healthy donors. The method was immunoSEQ multiplex PCR; TCRdb's version includes in-frame clones alone and lacks a portion of them. The sample yields fewer than 300,000 clones, around nine tenths seen once. Sequencing was carried out using PBMCs. The receptors were gathered from a woman under 30 in good health and CMV-seronegative. Both conserved end residues are trimmed from each CDR3.

TRBJ2-1 TRBV2 ASSRTTVSYNEQF
TRBJ2-7 TRBV27 ASSLGGGEFHEQY
TRBJ2-2 TRBV5-1 ASSWGATGGSGELF
TRBJ1-1 TRBV15 ATQRQVNTEAF
TRBJ1-1 TRBV28 ASSLLLWGGNSNTEAF
TRBJ2-7 TRBV5-6 ASSLATTYEQY
TRBJ2-1 TRBV7-3 ASSELAGGNEQF
TRBJ1-2 TRBV27 ASSFGQGRGYT
TRBJ1-3 TRBV5-1 ASSAGQGADTIY
TRBJ2-5 TRBV7-3 ASSRDRGEETQY
TRBJ1-4 TRBV6-1 ASSEAGLNEKLF
TRBJ1-1 TRBV2 ASSEVAAGVGTEAF
TRBJ2-1 TRBV6-4 ASRRSGGEQGEQF
TRBJ1-4 TRBV5-6 ASRERGLSNEKLF
TRBJ1-1 TRBV20-1 SARVEVEAF
TRBJ2-7 TRBV18 ASSRDLGLSSSEQY
TRBJ2-5 TRBV2 ASSEGTYIKQGETQY
TRBJ2-2 TRBV11-3 ASSPPSTSNTGELF
TRBJ2-2 TRBV5-1 ASSLVRAGTGELF
TRBJ2-7 TRBV27 ASSLSASYEQY
TRBJ1-2 TRBV7-9 ASSVEQALYGYT
TRBJ1-6 TRBV5-5 ASSLDRVSPLH
TRBJ2-5 TRBV7-2 ASSLSTGTPWETQY